The sequence of this TCR beta chain was determined in a study of OX40 agonist ivuxolimab in advanced cancers. Germline CDR1 is SGHAT and CDR2 is FQNNGV. With 3 bases removed from V and 0 bases from J, the gap between germline ends came to 13 bases. The CDR3 sequence is 16 residues long. Regarding the study as a whole: The specificity for antigen of the expanded peripheral T cells was not determined.

The method was immunoSEQ multiplex PCR; TCRdb's version includes in-frame clones alone and lacks a portion of them. The repertoire holds about 100,000 clones, with 90% as singletons. Comment on this clone: What it binds is unknown.

The material was CD4+ or CD8+ T cells sorted from blood, obtained in a trial of the OX40 agonist ivuxolimab. The sequence was obtained from an adult with an advanced solid tumor such as melanoma, head and neck, liver or kidney cancer. This sequence joins TRBV11-2 and TRBJ2-3; TRBD2 might be the D (6 bases). The CDR3 coding sequence is TGTGCCAGCAGCTTCCCGACTAGTACTAGCACAGATACGCAGTATTTT. Translated, it gives CASSFPTSTSTDTQYF.